These 31 T cell receptor beta chains were all obtained from the same sample, sequenced in a study of shared clonotypes between healthy human individuals. As defined, naive CD8 cells were CD45RO-negative and positively selected for CCR7, with terminally differentiated effector memory CD45RA+ cells excluded. Generated by immunoSEQ multiplex PCR, the TCRdb table keeps only in-frame clones and is missing some. The data show hundreds of thousands of clones, 95% to 98% seen once. The sample taken for sequencing was naive CD8+ T cells sorted from blood. Receptors originate from a man aged 30 to 45 in good health.

The chain joins TRBV7-9 to TRBJ2-7, with D unresolved. The V end lost 8 bases, the J end lost 5 bases, and 22 bases lay between the germline ends. Germline CDR1 and CDR2: SEHNR and FQNEAQ (reference sequence). This CDR3 contains 15 residues. In DNA form, the CDR3 reads TGTGCCAGCCTCTCGCTGGTGGACCCGGACGACGAGCAGTACTTC. Protein: CASLSLVDPDDEQYF.

This chain connects TRBV6-5 to TRBJ2-6, with D possibly matching TRBD1 (6 bases). The V end lost 6 bases, the J end lost 9 bases, and 15 bases lay between the germline ends. In germline, CDR1 is MNHEY, CDR2 SVGAGI. This CDR3 comprises 14 residues. CDR3 amino acids: CASSRRGYNNVLTF. In DNA form, the CDR3 reads TGTGCCAGCAGCCGCAGGGGTTACAACAACGTCCTGACTTTC.

This rearrangement joins TRBV29-1 to TRBJ2-1, with 12 bases matching TRBD2. The germline CDR1 and CDR2 sequences are SQVTM and ANQGSEA. With V trimmed by 6 bases and J by 4 bases, 7 bases remained unmatched. This CDR3 contains 15 residues. Written as DNA, the CDR3 is TGCAGCGTGCGACTAGCGGGAGCCCATTACAATGAGCAGTTCTTC. Translation gives CSVRLAGAHYNEQFF.

The gene calls are TRBV9 and TRBJ1-1; no clear D. This CDR3 spans 13 amino acids. Germline V lookup: CDR1 SGDLS, CDR2 YYNGEE. Trimming left V 3 bases short and J 3 bases short, with 9 bases between. CDR3 sequence reads: CASSEHGDTEAFF. The CDR3 nucleotides are TGTGCCAGCAGCGAGCACGGGGACACTGAAGCTTTCTTT.

J is TRBJ2-3 and V is TRBV11-3, with D perhaps TRBD1 (6 bases). Germline V gene data show CDR1 as SGHNT and CDR2 as YENEEA. V shed 5 bases and J shed 0 bases, with 9 bases lying between them. The CDR3 is 14 residues long. CDR3 protein: CASSLRGSTDTQYF. Written as DNA, the CDR3 is TGTGCCAGCAGCCTTAGGGGGAGCACAGATACGCAGTATTTT.

The sample holds one count of this clone. The CDR3 protein is CASSRDNNQPQHF. CDR3 coding DNA: TGTGCCAGCAGCCGGGACAACAATCAGCCCCAGCATTTT. The chain employs TRBV7-8 and TRBJ1-5; the D gene is possibly TRBD1 (6 bases). The CDR3 sequence is 13 residues long. V lost 5 bases to trimming and J lost 3 bases, with 8 bases between them. Looked up from germline, CDR1 is SGHVS and CDR2 is FQNEAQ.

The count of this clone is one. This sequence joins TRBV7-6 and TRBJ2-7; 12 nucleotides align to TRBD2. CDR1 is SGHVS, CDR2 FNYEAQ, per germline. The CDR3 sequence is 16 residues long. V shed 5 bases, J shed 7 bases, and the junction held 12 bases outside the gene matches. The CDR3 DNA is TGTGCCAGCAGCACTCCAGGGACTAGCGGGCCCGGAGAGCAGTACTTC. This codes for CASSTPGTSGPGEQYF. Variable domain in full (rest from reference TRBV7-6 and TRBJ2-7): GAGVSQSPRYKVTKRGQDVALRCDPISGHVSLYWYRQALGQGPEFLTYFNYEAQQDKSGLPNDRFSAERPEGSISTLTIQRTEQRDSAMYRCASSTPGTSGPGEQYFGPGTRLTVT.

J is TRBJ1-1 and V is TRBV29-1; D not certain. Germline CDR1 SQVTM, CDR2 ANQGSEA. The CDR3 is made up of 11 amino acids. Deletions cut 7 bases from V and 11 bases from J, with 17 bases between. CDR3 sequence (DNA): TGCAGCGCGGTGGAGGGAGATGTGGCTTTCTTT. This gives the protein CSAVEGDVAFF.

This sequence joins TRBV7-6 and TRBJ1-1; D unclear. CDR1 is SGHVS and CDR2 is FNYEAQ in the germline V gene. Trimming left V 1 base short and J 5 bases short, with 17 bases between. There are 16 residues in the CDR3. CDR3 sequence (DNA): TGTGCCAGCAGCTTAGGGTGGGGTGAGCTGGGAACTGAAGCTTTCTTT. Translated, it gives CASSLGWGELGTEAFF.

The chain carries TRBV4-1 and TRBJ2-1; 12 nucleotides agree with TRBD2. Germline loops: CDR1 MGHRA, CDR2 YSYEKL. The CDR3 has 15 residues. V shed 5 bases and J 2 bases; nucleotides not matched to a gene: 1. CDR3 nucleotides: TGCGCCAGCAGCTCTAGCGGGAGGGCCTACAATGAGCAGTTCTTC. Its protein is CASSSSGRAYNEQFF.

The chain links TRBV7-9 to TRBJ2-1; 9 bases match TRBD2. CDR3 length: 16 amino acids. Trimming took 6 bases from V and 10 from J; bases not matched to a gene: 16. The V gene's germline CDR1 is SEHNR and CDR2 FQNEAQ (reference sequence). The CDR3 protein is CASSSSAGGRTREQFF. CDR3 DNA: TGTGCCAGCAGTTCATCAGCGGGAGGCAGAACGCGGGAGCAGTTCTTC.

The chain has TRBV5-4 and TRBJ2-1; D is uncertain. This CDR3 has 14 residues. Looked up from germline, CDR1 is SGHNT and CDR2 is YYREEE (reference sequence). V lost 3 bases to trimming and J lost 8 bases, with 15 bases between them. CDR3 loop: CASSSVMGIDEQFF. DNA of the CDR3: TGTGCCAGCAGCTCCGTGATGGGGATCGATGAGCAGTTCTTC.

This chain joins TRBV2 and TRBJ2-7; 11 bases agree with TRBD2. Losses at the gene ends were 1 base for V and 4 bases for J; bases not matched to a gene: 3. CDR1 and CDR2 (germline): SNHLY, FYNNEI. The CDR3 is made up of 15 amino acids. CDR3 protein: CASSEGPSGRYEQYF. For the CDR3, the DNA is TGTGCCAGCAGTGAAGGGCCTAGCGGGAGGTACGAGCAGTACTTC.

DNA of the CDR3: TGTGCCAGCAGCTTGACGGGACAGGGGCTCCACGAGCAGTACTTC. Its translation: CASSLTGQGLHEQYF. The genes are TRBV5-5 and TRBJ2-7; 10 bases fit TRBD1. Per the germline V gene, CDR1 is SGHKS and CDR2 is YYEKEE (reference sequence). The CDR3 runs to 15 residues. The J segment lost 5 bases and the V segment lost 1 base, leaving 6 bases of the junction unmatched.

The gene calls are TRBV7-2 and TRBJ1-5; the D gene is possibly TRBD1 (5 bases). The germline V and J ends were trimmed by 2 bases and 1 base, with 6 bases remaining between them. The CDR3 runs 14 residues. CDR1 SGHTA and CDR2 FQGNSA come from the germline V gene. CDR3 sequence: CASSLWDSNQPQHF. The CDR3 DNA sequence: TGTGCCAGCAGCTTATGGGACAGCAATCAGCCCCAGCATTTT.

The chain has TRBV7-9 and TRBJ2-1; 7 nucleotides line up with TRBD2. This CDR3 is 15 amino acids long. V was clipped by 4 bases and J by 8 bases; unmatched bases: 11. Germline V gene sequence: CDR1 SEHNR, CDR2 FQNEAQ (reference sequence). The CDR3, as DNA: TGTGCCAGCAGCTCGACGGCAGGGAGGGTACATGAGCAGTTCTTC. It translates to CASSSTAGRVHEQFF.

In DNA form, the CDR3 reads TGCGCCAGCAGAGACTTCGCTTGGTATTTT. This codes for CASRDFAWYF. The genes are TRBV10-2 and TRBJ2-3; the D is unclear. Trimming shortened V by 6 bases and J by 14 bases, and 12 bases separated the two germline ends. The CDR3 consists of 10 residues. CDR1 WSHSY and CDR2 SAAADI come from the germline V gene.

The chain carries TRBV7-9 and TRBJ1-1, with a weak D call TRBD1 (6 bases). V lost 1 base and J 10 bases, leaving 10 bases between the germline ends. This CDR3 has 12 residues. The V gene's germline CDR1 is SEHNR and CDR2 FQNEAQ (reference sequence). The CDR3 region has the DNA TGTGCCAGCAGCTTAGGGACAGAAGGAGCTTTCTTT. Its translation is CASSLGTEGAFF.

This clone showed up many times. V usage is TRBV5-1 and J usage is TRBJ1-5; a possible D gene is TRBD1 (6 bases). V was cut by 3 bases and J by 5 bases, with 9 bases left in between. From germline, CDR1 is SGHRS and CDR2 YFSETQ. The CDR3 has 13 amino acids. This CDR3 is CASSWEGDQPQHF. In nucleotides, the CDR3 is TGCGCCAGCAGCTGGGAGGGGGATCAGCCCCAGCATTTT. Together with reference TRBV5-1 and TRBJ1-5, the CDR3 gives the full variable domain: KAGVTQTPRYLIKTRGQQVTLSCSPISGHRSVSWYQQTPGQGLQFLFEYFSETQRNKGNFPGRFSGRQFSNSRSEMNVSTLELGDSALYLCASSWEGDQPQHFGDGTRLSIL.

The chain is built from TRBV7-9 and TRBJ2-7, with D unclear. V lost 2 bases and J 1 base, leaving 6 bases between the germline ends. Germline-derived CDR1 and CDR2 are SEHNR and FQNEAQ (reference sequence). The CDR3 is 13 amino acids. The CDR3 is CASSLMGSYEQYF. CDR3 nucleotide sequence: TGTGCCAGCAGCTTAATGGGTTCCTACGAGCAGTACTTC.

The rearrangement links TRBV27 to TRBJ2-1, with D perhaps TRBD1 (6 bases). This CDR3 has 15 amino acids. The V gene lost 3 bases and the J gene lost 5 bases, with 14 bases spanning the gap. Germline V gene data show CDR1 as MNHEY and CDR2 as SMNVEV (reference sequence). In DNA form, the CDR3 reads TGTGCCAGCAGTTTGGAACAGGGAGACCACAATGAGCAGTTCTTC. It specifies CASSLEQGDHNEQFF.

The chain has TRBV27 and TRBJ2-7; 10 bases line up with TRBD1. CDR1 is MNHEY and CDR2 is SMNVEV in the germline V gene (reference sequence). The CDR3 totals 14 residues. V shed 5 bases, J shed 7 bases, and the junction held 8 bases outside the gene matches. The CDR3 sequence: CASSPTGTGVEQYF. The DNA for the CDR3 is TGTGCCAGCAGTCCCACCGGGACAGGGGTGGAGCAGTACTTC.

The chain links TRBV6-9 to TRBJ2-5, with D possibly matching TRBD1 (5 bases). This CDR3 is built from 17 residues. Trimming shortened V by 0 bases and J by 2 bases, and 16 bases separated the two germline ends. Germline values: CDR1 MNHGY, CDR2 SVAAGI. The CDR3 nucleotides read TGTGCCAGCAGTTATTCGACCGGGCGACAGATACAAGAGACCCAGTACTTC. Encoded protein: CASSYSTGRQIQETQYF.

This sequence joins TRBV29-1 and TRBJ1-4; 8 bases are shared with TRBD1. Looked up from germline, CDR1 is SQVTM and CDR2 is ANQGSEA. This CDR3 has 16 residues. V trimming: 0 bases; J trimming: 10 bases; junction bases outside the gene matches: 13. CDR3 region: CSVEDGPGQGWGKLFF. The CDR3 DNA sequence: TGCAGCGTTGAAGATGGTCCCGGACAGGGTTGGGGAAAACTGTTTTTT. The full variable domain, rest sourced from reference TRBV29-1 and TRBJ1-4, is SAVISQKPSRDICQRGTSLTIQCQVDSQVTMMFWYRQQPGQSLTLIATANQGSEATYESGFVIDKFPISRPNLTFSTLTVSNMSPEDSSIYLCSVEDGPGQGWGKLFFGSGTQLSVL.

V is TRBV28 and J is TRBJ1-5, with a tentative D call TRBD1 (5 bases). Trimming took off 7 bases at V and 4 bases at J, with 17 bases between the two ends. Germline CDR1 reads MDHEN; CDR2 reads SYDVKM. CDR3 length equals 15 residues. CDR3 coding DNA: TGTGCCAGCAACGTCGTGGAGAGGGGTAATCAGCCCCAGCATTTT. This encodes CASNVVERGNQPQHF.

A note on this clone: Other DNA sequences of this sample code for an identical CDR3. The rearrangement links TRBV6-5 to TRBJ1-2; tentative D call: TRBD1 (5 bases). The germline V gene encodes CDR1 MNHEY and CDR2 SVGAGI. The CDR3 is 13 residues long. Trimming took off 2 bases at V and 4 bases at J, with 8 bases between the two ends. The CDR3: CASSYRQGYGYTF. CDR3 in DNA: TGTGCCAGCAGTTACAGGCAGGGCTATGGCTACACCTTC.

This chain links TRBV30 with TRBJ1-1; TRBD1 is a possible D gene (6 bases). CDR3 size: 15 residues. V was cut by 5 bases and J by 3 bases, with 19 bases left in between. From germline, CDR1 is GTSNPN and CDR2 SVGIG (reference sequence). The CDR3, as DNA: TGTGCCTGGGTGTCCCGGGGGGCGATGGACACTGAAGCTTTCTTT. Its protein is CAWVSRGAMDTEAFF.

The chain employs TRBV30 and TRBJ2-7; tentatively, D is TRBD2 (6 bases). Germline V gene sequence: CDR1 GTSNPN, CDR2 SVGIG (reference sequence). This CDR3 contains 14 residues. V lost 0 bases and J 3 bases, leaving 12 bases between the germline ends. The chain's CDR3 is CAWSVGGGLYEQYF. The CDR3 DNA sequence: TGTGCCTGGAGTGTCGGGGGAGGCCTCTACGAGCAGTACTTC.

J is TRBJ2-1 and V is TRBV11-3; D unresolved. The CDR3 covers 14 residues. V lost 6 bases and J 0 bases, leaving 9 bases between the germline ends. Germline CDR1 is SGHNT and CDR2 is YENEEA. CDR3 residues: CASSSASSYNEQFF. CDR3 DNA: TGTGCCAGCAGTTCCGCTAGCTCCTACAATGAGCAGTTCTTC.

This clone was counted once. V usage is TRBV7-2 and J usage is TRBJ1-2; no clear D. With 1 base removed from V and 6 bases from J, the gap between germline ends came to 15 bases. This CDR3 region has 15 residues. The germline V gene encodes CDR1 SGHTA and CDR2 FQGNSA. The CDR3 coding sequence is TGTGCCAGCAGCTTAGGTGCTCGGGATCTCGATGGCTACACCTTC. It encodes CASSLGARDLDGYTF.

V and J are TRBV9 and TRBJ2-7, with TRBD2 matching over 10 bases. Germline loops: CDR1 SGDLS, CDR2 YYNGEE. V lost 0 bases and J lost 5; bases outside the gene matches: 11. This CDR3 has 17 residues. As DNA, the CDR3 is TGTGCCAGCAGCGTAGGGGTACTCCTAGCGGGAGCCCACGAGCAGTACTTC. Translated: CASSVGVLLAGAHEQYF.